The 20 T cell receptor beta chains in this list originate from one sample, sequenced in a study of human T cells and chemical hapten exposure. The sample's time point: pre-sensitization, week 0. Stated treatment: therapeutic diphenylcyclopropenone sensitization with weekly scalp DPC. MiXCR, run by TCRdb on the RACE reads, gives a single entry per CDR3 protein. There are 250,000 or so distinct CDR3 sequences in the sample; approximately 7.5% occur only once, and more than 0.95% lies in the top ten. The sample consisted of whole blood, taken in connection with sensitization to the hapten diphenylcyclopropenone (DPC). All receptors derive from a man younger than 35 with alopecia areata. Some clones in this sample may be carry-over from other donors' samples.

This clonotype was counted between two and nine times. V and J are TRBV5-1 and TRBJ2-3; D possibly corresponds to TRBD2 (6 bases). Germline CDR1 reads SGHRS; CDR2 reads YFSETQ. V gave up 3 bases and J gave up 0 bases, with 8 bases separating them. The CDR3 length is 14 residues. The CDR3 here is CASSWGDSTDTQYF. As DNA, the CDR3 is TGCGCCAGCAGCTGGGGGGACAGCACAGATACGCAGTATTTT.

This clonotype appeared a few times. The chain recombines TRBV6-1 with TRBJ1-1, with no clear D. V was pared by 7 bases and J by 5 bases, with 17 bases between. CDR3 length equals 14 residues. The V gene's germline CDR1 is MNHNS and CDR2 SASEGT. The chain's CDR3 is CASIYQTSSTEAFF. Written as DNA, the CDR3 is TGTGCCAGCATATATCAGACCTCGAGTACTGAAGCTTTCTTT.

There are a few counts of this clonotype. The chain couples TRBV12-3 or TRBV12-4 to TRBJ2-3; unclear D gene. CDR3 length: 14 residues. V lost 5 bases and J lost 9, with 18 bases in between. In nucleotides, the CDR3 is TGTGCCAGCAGTCTTACGTCCGGCCCCGACACGCAGTATTTT. Translation: CASSLTSGPDTQYF.

The J gene is TRBJ1-6, the V gene TRBV20-1, with D perhaps TRBD1 (5 bases). The CDR3 has 14 amino acids. Trimming pared 0 bases from V and 3 bases from J, leaving 6 bases between. In germline, CDR1 is DFQATT, CDR2 SNEGSKA (reference sequence). This CDR3 is CSAREGVYNSPLHF. DNA of the CDR3: TGCAGTGCTAGAGAAGGGGTCTATAATTCACCCCTCCACTTT.

The gene calls are TRBV15 and TRBJ1-1; D remains unclear. The CDR3 has 16 residues. Germline CDR1 is LNHNV and CDR2 is YYDKDF (reference sequence). The V end lost 0 bases, the J end lost 0 bases, and 11 bases lay between the germline ends. The CDR3 region is CATSRDPRHLNTEAFF. CDR3 nucleotide sequence: TGTGCCACCAGCAGAGATCCCCGACACTTGAACACTGAAGCTTTCTTT.

This clonotype was counted many times. This rearrangement joins TRBV7-9 to TRBJ1-1, with D unclear. The CDR3 has 13 residues. V was cut by 7 bases and J by 4 bases, with 13 bases left in between. Germline-derived CDR1 and CDR2 are SEHNR and FQNEAQ (reference sequence). CDR3 region: CASTPWAGTEAFF. The CDR3 DNA follows: TGTGCCAGCACCCCCTGGGCAGGCACTGAAGCTTTCTTT.

The J gene is TRBJ1-4, the V gene TRBV12-3 or TRBV12-4; TRBD1 is a possible D gene (6 bases). V was pared by 5 bases and J by 0 bases, with 10 bases between. The CDR3 consists of 15 residues. The CDR3 DNA reads as TGTGCCAGCAGTCAGGCAGGGGCAACTAATGAAAAACTGTTTTTT. This translates into CASSQAGATNEKLFF.

This clonotype appeared many times. The chain uses TRBV28 and TRBJ2-2, with 7 bases that match TRBD1. CDR1 and CDR2 from the germline V gene are MDHEN and SYDVKM. The V gene end was trimmed by 2 bases and the J gene end by 6 bases; junction bases not matched to a gene: 6. The CDR3 has 15 amino acids. The CDR3 protein is CASSLRGGQAGELFF. In nucleotides, the CDR3 is TGTGCCAGCAGTTTACGAGGGGGCCAGGCCGGGGAGCTGTTTTTT.

The chain uses TRBV28 and TRBJ2-7; 8 positions agree with TRBD1. Germline values: CDR1 MDHEN, CDR2 SYDVKM. The CDR3 has 16 amino acids. The V and J ends lost 4 bases and 3 bases, in that order; junction bases with no gene match: 11. This CDR3 is CASSYPGRQGFYEQYF. CDR3 coding DNA: TGTGCCAGCAGTTATCCGGGGAGACAGGGGTTCTACGAGCAGTACTTC.

CDR3 nucleotides: TGTGCCAGCAGTTTAGAAGACACGCCGGGTGCCCATGAGCAGTTCTTC. Residues: CASSLEDTPGAHEQFF. This rearrangement joins TRBV12-3 or TRBV12-4 to TRBJ2-1; no clear D gene. V dropped 1 base and J dropped 8 bases, with 18 bases sitting between them. CDR3 length: 16 amino acids.

There are a few counts of this clonotype. V usage is TRBV12-3 or TRBV12-4 and J usage is TRBJ1-5; D uncertain. The V and J ends lost 7 bases and 7 bases respectively, with 17 bases between them. This CDR3 contains 14 residues. In DNA form, the CDR3 reads TGTGCCAGCACTAGTTCTCTCTTTTGGCAGCCCCAGCATTTT. Its protein is CASTSSLFWQPQHF.

This clonotype was detected only a few times. The V and J genes are TRBV18 and TRBJ2-7; TRBD1 is a possible D gene (5 bases). The CDR3 runs to 13 residues. V lost 3 bases and J lost 3, with 9 bases in between. CDR1 is KGHSH and CDR2 is LQKENI in the germline V gene. The CDR3 protein is CASSPQGSYEQYV. The CDR3 DNA is TGTGCCAGCTCACCCCAGGGTAGCTACGAGCAGTACGTC.

CDR3 region: CASSVWAGNTIYF. The CDR3 bases are TGTGCCAGCAGTGTGTGGGCTGGAAACACCATATATTTT. This chain joins TRBV6-1 and TRBJ1-3; no clear D gene. Trimming pared 4 bases from V and 2 bases from J, leaving 6 bases between. This CDR3 is built from 13 residues. CDR1 is MNHNS and CDR2 is SASEGT in the germline V gene.

This clonotype was detected ten times or more. This sequence joins TRBV18 and TRBJ1-4; D unclear. V shed 0 bases and J shed 4 bases, with 12 bases lying between them. The CDR3 runs 16 residues. Germline values: CDR1 KGHSH, CDR2 LQKENI. The CDR3 protein is CASSPPAVKLNEKLFF. The CDR3 nucleotides read TGTGCCAGCTCACCACCGGCGGTAAAGCTTAATGAAAAACTGTTTTTT.

The chain couples TRBV7-2 to TRBJ2-5; D remains ambiguous. The V gene's germline CDR1 is SGHTA and CDR2 FQGNSA. The V end lost 7 bases, the J end lost 4 bases, and 7 bases lay between the germline ends. The CDR3 sequence is 11 residues long. CDR3 nucleotide sequence: TGTGCCAGCATTTTTCGAGAGACCCAGTACTTC. Translating it yields CASIFRETQYF.

This clonotype showed up just a few times. The CDR3 reads CSVEDPGLYEQYF. The CDR3 DNA follows: TGCAGCGTTGAAGATCCGGGTCTATACGAGCAGTACTTC. J is TRBJ2-7 and V is TRBV29-1; D ambiguous. The CDR3 consists of 13 residues. Germline CDR1 and CDR2: SQVTM and ANQGSEA. V was pared by 0 bases and J by 4 bases, with 10 bases between.

This clonotype has just one count. V usage is TRBV16 and J usage is TRBJ2-3; D uncertain. Germline values: CDR1 KGHSY, CDR2 FQNENV. The V and J ends lost 1 base and 1 base respectively, with 15 bases between them. CDR3 size: 17 residues. The CDR3 nucleotides are TGTGCCAGCAGCCAATTCGACCAGCGACAACGCACAGATACGCAGTATTTT. This sequence encodes CASSQFDQRQRTDTQYF.

V usage is TRBV4-3 and J usage is TRBJ2-2; no clear D gene. V gave up 1 base and J gave up 4 bases, with 10 bases separating them. Germline V CDR1 and CDR2: LGHNA, YSLEER. This CDR3 is built from 15 residues. The CDR3 spells CASSQVPTVTGELFF. In DNA, the CDR3 is TGCGCCAGCAGCCAAGTTCCAACAGTCACCGGGGAGCTGTTTTTT.

At least ten counts were recorded for this clonotype. The rearrangement uses TRBV6-2 or TRBV6-3 and TRBJ1-5; TRBD1 agrees at 8 bases. The CDR3 has 15 residues. With V trimmed by 4 bases and J by 3 bases, 5 bases remained unmatched. The V gene's germline CDR1 is MNHEY and CDR2 SVGEGT. CDR3 protein: CASSFRGQYNQPQHF. The CDR3 DNA follows: TGTGCCAGCAGTTTCAGGGGGCAGTACAATCAGCCCCAGCATTTT.

The CDR3 DNA reads TGTGCCAGCAGCTTAGCGCCAAGGGCCAAAAACATTCAGTACTTC. It translates to CASSLAPRAKNIQYF. The chain has TRBV7-2 and TRBJ2-4; D gene unclear. Trimming shortened V by 0 bases and J by 1 base, and 7 bases separated the two germline ends. This CDR3 has 15 amino acids. Germline lookup yields CDR1 SGHTA and CDR2 FQGNSA.